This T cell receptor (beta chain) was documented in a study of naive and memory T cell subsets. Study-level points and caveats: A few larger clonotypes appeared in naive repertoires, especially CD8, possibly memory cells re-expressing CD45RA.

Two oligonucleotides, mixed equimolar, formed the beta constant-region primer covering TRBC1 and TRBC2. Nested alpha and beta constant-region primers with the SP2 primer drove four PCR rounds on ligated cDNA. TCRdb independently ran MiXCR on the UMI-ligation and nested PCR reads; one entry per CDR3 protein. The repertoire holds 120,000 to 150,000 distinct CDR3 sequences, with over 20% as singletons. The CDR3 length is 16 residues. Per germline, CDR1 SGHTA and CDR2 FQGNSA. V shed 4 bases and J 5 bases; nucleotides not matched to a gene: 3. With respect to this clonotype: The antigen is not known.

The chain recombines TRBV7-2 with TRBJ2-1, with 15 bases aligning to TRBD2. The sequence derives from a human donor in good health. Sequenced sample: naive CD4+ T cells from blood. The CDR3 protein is CASSSGLAGGDNEQFF. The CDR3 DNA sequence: TGTGCCAGCAGCTCGGGACTAGCGGGAGGTGACAATGAGCAGTTCTTC.